The sequence of this T cell receptor (beta chain) was determined in a study of T cell repertoires in cytomegalovirus infection. Study details: CMV infection plus the matching HLA type was flagged by public TCR beta signatures.

TCRdb itself ran the reads through MiXCR, one entry per CDR3 protein. Counted here are nearly 450,000 distinct CDR3 sequences, 25% to 40% occurring once; the ten biggest clones make up roughly an eighth. As for this clonotype: As yet, its antigen is unknown.

Points from the study as a whole: HLA-C-restricted, CMV-specific TCR beta clonotypes were dominant ex vivo.

This clonotype originated in a human donor in good health (CMV status not recorded). Some clones in this sample may be carry-over from other donors' samples. The sequenced sample was PBMCs.

As DNA, the CDR3 is TGTGCCAGCAGTTACTCAGGTTTCCCAAGCAAACAGTACTTC. Its translation: CASSYSGFPSKQYF. The chain has TRBV6-2 or TRBV6-3 and TRBJ2-7; unclear D gene. The germline CDR1 and CDR2 sequences are MNHEY and SVGEGT. Trimming took 0 bases from V and 10 from J, leaving 16 bases between them. The CDR3 spans 14 residues.